This T cell receptor (beta chain) was profiled in a study of graft-versus-host responses after intestinal transplantation. Only in-frame clones appear in the TCRdb table, and some are missing; sequencing was by immunoSEQ multiplex PCR. The table has 90,000 to 100,000 clones, 91% seen once; the top ten hold about 0.45%. The CDR3 is 16 amino acids. Germline assignment: CDR1 KGHSH and CDR2 LQKENI. V lost 0 bases, J lost 3 bases, and 3 bases stayed unmatched. In the case of this clone: The antigen remains unidentified.

The specimen comprised unstimulated CD8+ T cells sorted from spleen or lymph node cells, sampled before intestinal transplant. The chain links TRBV18 to TRBJ1-2; 11 nucleotides match TRBD1. The source of this sequence is a human donor who received an intestinal transplant. The CDR3 is CASSPPAGQGDYGYTF. Here the CDR3 DNA reads TGTGCCAGCTCACCACCGGCGGGACAGGGGGACTATGGCTACACCTTC.